Listed here is a single TCR beta chain. Per the germline V gene, CDR1 is SGHAT and CDR2 is FQNNGV. Trimming took 1 base from V and 2 from J, leaving 21 bases between them. The CDR3 is made up of 18 amino acids. This entry belongs to a study of blood T cell repertoires in COVID-19. Across the whole study: Donors in the United States, Italy and Spain gave samples during acute or convalescent COVID-19. Sources were T cells, B-cell-depleted T cells, or PBMCs; the material itself was cDNA or gDNA.

Authors' methods: Estimation of nucleated cell counts relied on the amplification of reference gene primers. Clones were read by immunoSEQ multiplex PCR, and TCRdb kept only the in-frame ones, dropping some. D and trimming come from the DNA, and the V and J calls and clone size come from that table. The sample contains fewer than 120,000 clones, roughly four fifths of which appear only once. This sequence was found in a woman aged 60 to 75 with acute or convalescent COVID-19. Material for sequencing was peripheral blood. This chain uses TRBV11-2 with TRBJ2-7; D might be TRBD1 (8 bases). The CDR3 DNA reads TGTGCCAGCAGCTTAGGGGACAGGAGTAGCGGGTCGACCTACGAGCAGTACTTC. The encoded protein is CASSLGDRSSGSTYEQYF.